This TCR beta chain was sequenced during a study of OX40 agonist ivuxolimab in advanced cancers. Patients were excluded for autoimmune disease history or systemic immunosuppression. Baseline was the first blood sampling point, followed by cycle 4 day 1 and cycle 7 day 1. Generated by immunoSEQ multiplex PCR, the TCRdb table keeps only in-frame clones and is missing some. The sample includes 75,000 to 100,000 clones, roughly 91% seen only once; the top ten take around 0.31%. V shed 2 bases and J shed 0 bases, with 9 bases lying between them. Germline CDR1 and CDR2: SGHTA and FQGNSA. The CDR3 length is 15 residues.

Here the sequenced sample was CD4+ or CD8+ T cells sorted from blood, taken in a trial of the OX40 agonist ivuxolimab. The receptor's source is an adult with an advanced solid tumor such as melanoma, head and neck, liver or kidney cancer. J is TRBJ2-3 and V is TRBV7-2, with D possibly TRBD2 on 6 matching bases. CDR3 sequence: CASSLIAASTDTQYF. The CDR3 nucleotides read TGTGCCAGCAGCTTAATAGCGGCCAGCACAGATACGCAGTATTTT.